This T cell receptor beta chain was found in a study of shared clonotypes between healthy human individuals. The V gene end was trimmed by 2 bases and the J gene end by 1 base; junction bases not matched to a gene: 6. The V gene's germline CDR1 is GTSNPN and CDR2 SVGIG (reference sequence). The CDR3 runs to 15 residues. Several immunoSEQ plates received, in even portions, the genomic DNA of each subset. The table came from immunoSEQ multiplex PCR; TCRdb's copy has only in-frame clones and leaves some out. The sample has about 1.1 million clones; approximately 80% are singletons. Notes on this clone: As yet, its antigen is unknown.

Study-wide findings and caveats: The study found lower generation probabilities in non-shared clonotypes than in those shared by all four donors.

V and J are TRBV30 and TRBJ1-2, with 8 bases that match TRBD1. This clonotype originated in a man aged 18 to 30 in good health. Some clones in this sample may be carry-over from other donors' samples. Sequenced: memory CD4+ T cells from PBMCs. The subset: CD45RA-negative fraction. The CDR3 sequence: CAWSPPGQVNYGYTF. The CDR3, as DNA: TGTGCCTGGAGTCCTCCGGGACAGGTTAACTATGGCTACACCTTC.